Presented here are 8 T cell receptor beta chains from one specimen sequenced in a study of technical replicates of blood from a handful of donors. TCRdb keeps only in-frame clones here, not all; method: immunoSEQ multiplex PCR. The sample has around 60,000 clones; 80% to 95% are singletons. Sample: PBMCs. These receptors came from a human donor in good health. Some clones in this sample may be carry-over from other donors' samples.

The rearrangement uses TRBV5-1 and TRBJ2-1, with D possibly being TRBD2 (6 bases). V lost 4 bases, J lost 9 bases, and 17 bases lay in between. Germline CDR1 SGHRS, CDR2 YFSETQ. This CDR3 is 14 amino acids long. The CDR3 protein is CASSGTTSLGEQFF. CDR3 DNA: TGCGCCAGCAGCGGAACGACTAGTCTAGGTGAGCAGTTCTTC.

This clone was detected once. This rearrangement joins TRBV7-9 to TRBJ1-2, with D tentatively TRBD1 (5 bases). The CDR3 loop spans 18 amino acids. The germline CDR1 and CDR2 sequences are SEHNR and FQNEAQ (reference sequence). Trimming stripped 5 bases from V and 4 bases from J, with 26 bases between. CDR3 sequence: CASSLRPNSGGSGYGYTF. In DNA form, the CDR3 reads TGTGCCAGCAGCCTCCGTCCCAATTCGGGGGGTAGTGGCTATGGCTACACCTTC.

This rearrangement joins TRBV5-5 to TRBJ1-2; D gene uncertain. The CDR3 contains 15 residues. V was trimmed by 4 bases and J by 4 bases, leaving 17 bases between them. Germline V gene data show CDR1 as SGHKS and CDR2 as YYEKEE (reference sequence). DNA for the CDR3: TGTGCCAGCAGCCCGCGGCGGGCCCACGCCTATGGCTACACCTTC. This codes for CASSPRRAHAYGYTF.

Here the CDR3 reads CASSLAGLAGGGATQYF. In DNA form, the CDR3 reads TGTGCCAGCAGCTTGGCCGGACTAGCGGGAGGAGGGGCTACGCAGTATTTT. The chain carries TRBV5-8 and TRBJ2-3; 14 bases line up with TRBD2. This CDR3 spans 17 amino acids. V gave up 0 bases and J gave up 8 bases; unmatched junction bases: 8. Germline V CDR1 and CDR2: SGHTS, YDEGEE.

V gene TRBV29-1 combines with J gene TRBJ1-1, with a weak D call TRBD1 (6 bases). This CDR3 is 14 amino acids long. V was shortened by 7 bases and J by 2 bases, with 17 bases between the two germline ends. Germline V gene data show CDR1 as SQVTM and CDR2 as ANQGSEA. CDR3 DNA: TGCAGCGCTGGACAGTCTTTTAAAAACACTGAAGCTTTCTTT. This encodes CSAGQSFKNTEAFF.

V and J are TRBV27 and TRBJ2-7, with 8 bases that match TRBD2. Germline CDR1 and CDR2: MNHEY and SMNVEV (reference sequence). The CDR3 contains 15 residues. V gave up 4 bases and J gave up 6 bases; unmatched junction bases: 11. In DNA, the CDR3 is TGTGCCAGCAGTTCTTACGCCGGGACTAGAGCCGAGCAGTACTTC. It specifies CASSSYAGTRAEQYF.

The chain links TRBV18 to TRBJ2-7; D remains ambiguous. V was trimmed by 2 bases and J by 0 bases, leaving 8 bases between them. CDR1 is KGHSH and CDR2 is LQKENI in the germline V gene. The CDR3 spans 14 residues. The CDR3 is CASSPTQSSYEQYF. CDR3 nucleotides: TGTGCCAGCTCACCAACACAGTCCTCCTACGAGCAGTACTTC.

This rearrangement joins TRBV30 to TRBJ1-2; a possible D gene is TRBD1 (5 bases). V gave up 8 bases and J gave up 4 bases, with 14 bases separating them. Germline-derived CDR1 and CDR2 are GTSNPN and SVGIG (reference sequence). The CDR3 contains 12 residues. DNA for the CDR3: TGTGCCGCGCAGGGCGATGTCTATGGCTACACCTTC. Translation gives CAAQGDVYGYTF.